Sequencing of this T cell receptor beta chain was carried out in a study of cytomegalovirus exposure and HLA in healthy donors. Study-wide findings and caveats: The listing of roughly 160 TCR beta chains classed them as cytomegalovirus-associated. In vitro testing confirmed three CMV-associated chains as specific for CMV antigens. A link between a missense DCLRE1C variant and TCR beta V- and J-gene trimming emerged from a later analysis. Fewer N-insertions (relative to the approximately 700-donor mean) were reportedly seen in an Asian-associated ancestry cluster in a later analysis.

As concerns this clone: Its specificity is not known.

It was with 60 Vbeta and 13 Jbeta primers that the PCR ran. Here immunoSEQ multiplex PCR was the method, and the copy in TCRdb shows in-frame clones only, minus some. The data hold 100,000 or so clones, with about 80% observed a single time. This TCR was recovered from a man aged 25-45 years in good health and CMV-seronegative. Sample: PBMCs.

The DNA of the CDR3 is TGTGCCAGCAGCTTACAGGGGGCGAACTATGGCTACACCTTC. This translates into CASSLQGANYGYTF. This chain uses TRBV5-6 with TRBJ1-2, with TRBD1 matching 9 bases. V shed 2 bases and J 2 bases; nucleotides not matched to a gene: 1. Per the germline V gene, CDR1 is SGHDT and CDR2 is YYEEEE. The CDR3 runs to 14 residues.